This T cell receptor (beta chain) was recovered during a study of T-cell memory formation after mild COVID-19. Libraries for TCRalpha and TCRbeta carried sample barcodes and unique molecular identifiers via 5'RACE. In TCRdb, the 5' RACE reads were re-called with MiXCR into one record per CDR3 protein. The data contain approximately 290,000 distinct CDR3 sequences, more than 15% of them seen just once; the ten biggest clones take up roughly a fifth. The CDR3 covers 12 residues. V gave up 8 bases and J gave up 7 bases, with 15 bases separating them. Germline-derived CDR1 and CDR2 are DFQATT and SNEGSKA (reference sequence). This clonotype was counted at least ten times.

The origin of this receptor is a young man who had mild COVID-19 (a few samples of this study predate the infection). Cell type and time point are not known. The V and J genes are TRBV20-1 and TRBJ1-5; possibly TRBD1 for D (6 bases). Sequencing used PBMCs or a T cell subset sorted from them (not recorded which). CDR3 nucleotide sequence: TGCAGTACTTCCGCAGGGGACCAGCCCCAGCATTTT. It translates to CSTSAGDQPQHF.